The clone carrying this T cell receptor (beta chain) was detected many times. The antigen remains unidentified. The sample originates from a study of response to subunit inactivated influenza vaccine. Study-wide results and limits: The authors offered the suggestion that each seasonal influenza vaccination recruits few new T cells.

TCRdb reprocessed the RT-PCR reads with MiXCR, giving one entry per CDR3 protein. The sample lists approximately 700,000 distinct CDR3 sequences, approximately 15% occurring once. Trimming took off 5 bases at V and 9 bases at J, with 14 bases between the two ends. Germline assignment: CDR1 MNHEY and CDR2 SMNVEV (reference sequence). This CDR3 is 13 amino acids long. This receptor was obtained from a man in his fifties who received an inactivated influenza vaccine. Source: PBMCs from blood, taken 12 days after vaccination. The chain recombines TRBV27 with TRBJ1-5; the D is unclear. The DNA of the CDR3 is TGTGCCAGCAGTAACAGCCTGCTAGCGCCCCAGCATTTT. This encodes CASSNSLLAPQHF.